This paragraph reports one TCR beta chain. Its antigen remains unknown. The data stem from a study of OX40 agonist ivuxolimab in advanced cancers. Study-level points and caveats: Low normalized T-cell clonal expansion was also seen in some nonresponders. Researchers did not establish what antigens the expanded peripheral T cells target.

V was clipped by 5 bases and J by 3 bases, with 17 bases between them. This CDR3 spans 15 amino acids. Per the germline V gene, CDR1 is SGDLS and CDR2 is YYNGEE. The assay was immunoSEQ multiplex PCR, and TCRdb's table has in-frame clones only and misses some. The sample lists some 85,000 clones, about 90% occurring once. The specimen comprised CD4+ or CD8+ T cells sorted from blood, sampled in a trial of the OX40 agonist ivuxolimab. The TCR comes from an adult with an advanced solid tumor such as melanoma, head and neck, liver or kidney cancer. This chain links TRBV9 with TRBJ1-1, with D uncertain. The CDR3 nucleotides are TGTGCCAGCAGGCTGGGGTATGGAGCGGACACTGAAGCTTTCTTT. This gives the protein CASRLGYGADTEAFF.